This TCR beta chain was sequenced during a study of blood T cell repertoires in COVID-19. At the level of the study: Collection of acute and convalescent COVID-19 samples took place in the United States, Italy and Spain.

Participant ages covered roughly 18 to 89 years across some 25 US areas. Grouping used clinical history reported by participants in a survey and questionnaire. Losses at the gene ends were 6 bases for V and 5 bases for J; bases not matched to a gene: 7. Per germline, CDR1 MNHEY and CDR2 SVGAGI. The CDR3 extends over 14 amino acids. Per the authors' pipeline: Estimation of nucleated cell counts was performed using reference gene primer amplification. Produced via immunoSEQ multiplex PCR; TCRdb's table is partial and in-frame only. That table furnishes V, J and clone size, whereas the DNA furnished D and trimming. The sample has some 220,000 clones, over 75% seen once.

What was sequenced was PBMCs or T cells enriched from blood (not recorded which). This sequence originates from a young woman in a cohort exposed to, infected with or recovered from COVID-19 (not recorded which). The J gene is TRBJ2-5, the V gene TRBV6-5; 9 bases are shared with TRBD2. This chain's CDR3 is CASRSGGPGETQYF. For the CDR3, the DNA is TGTGCCAGCAGAAGCGGGGGGCCGGGGGAGACCCAGTACTTC.